Below, one T cell receptor (beta chain) is given with its context. TCRdb's copy holds only in-frame clones and misses some; the assay was immunoSEQ multiplex PCR. The sample holds about 36,000 clones, 85% seen once. This sample was taken from a study of blood T cell repertoires in COVID-19. Overall study: The cDNA or gDNA used as material had been derived from T cells, B-cell-depleted T cells, or PBMCs.

CDR1 and CDR2 (germline): SGHTA, FQGNSA. Trimming left V 1 base short and J 0 bases short, with 8 bases between. This CDR3 comprises 15 residues. V and J are TRBV7-2 and TRBJ2-3, with D perhaps TRBD1 (6 bases). The material sequenced was peripheral blood. The TCR was taken from a human donor in a cohort sampled during active COVID-19. CDR3 region: CASSLEGGSTDTQYF. The CDR3 bases are TGTGCCAGCAGCTTAGAAGGGGGTAGCACAGATACGCAGTATTTT.